The source of this TCR beta chain is a study of blood T cell repertoires in COVID-19 (TCRdb year 2020). The study in broad terms: Samples covering the acute and convalescent phases of COVID-19 were provided by collaborators in the United States, Italy and Spain. The material from the prospective study consisted of cDNA or gDNA derived from T cells, B-cell-depleted T cells, or PBMCs. The dataset comprised deeply sampled blood TCRbeta repertoires from subjects exposed to, actively infected with, or recovered from COVID-19. A freely available public database, intended as a resource for researchers studying the immune response to SARS-CoV-2, is where the repertoires were released. The samples were drawn from two sources: the first 160 participants of the ongoing ImmuneRACE study, and 1,000 to 1,500 subjects contributed by 6 global collaborators. A de-identified subject ID, COVID-19 status, age in years and sex were almost always included in the sample metadata. HLA class I and class II types, where available, came from metadata supplied by the sample provider rather than from assay-based typing. Results the study describes overall, beyond this receptor: Clinical and demographic metadata were provided uncurated, with the amount varying by source and participant.

In the case of this clone: There is no known antigen for this receptor. Within one base of it there is no much larger clone, and no base qualities were kept.

For CDR1 and CDR2, the germline V gene lists MDHEN and SYDVKM. The CDR3 numbers 14 residues from cysteine through phenylalanine. Of the read, only the CDR3 DNA is kept; its 42 bases are in frame from base 1. V is shortened by 5 bases, J by 4 bases, and the region joining them spans 14 bases. Participants in the prospective study were enrolled through a virtual design, were aged 18 to 89 years, and lived in roughly 24 United States geographic areas. In the prospective study, participants were assigned to cohorts based on the clinical history participants reported in a screening survey and a study questionnaire. Mobile phlebotomists in the prospective study collected whole blood, serum and a nasopharyngeal or oropharyngeal swab from every participant. Prospective study participants could optionally give additional blood draws and questionnaires over an approximately 2-month period. Before DNA extraction, prospective study blood samples were shipped either frozen or at room temperature.

TCRbeta CDR3 regions were amplified from genomic DNA by means of the immunoSEQ Assay, a bias-controlled multiplex PCR. The paper's processing steps were these. The number of nucleated cells in each sample was estimated by amplification of reference gene primers within the assay. Sequence reads were collapsed and filtered to measure the absolute abundance of every unique TCRbeta CDR3 rearrangement. For each sample, productive Simpson clonality was calculated as the square root of Simpson's diversity index across productive rearrangements. What TCRdb holds here is the immuneACCESS table cut down to in-frame rearrangements. Part of the clones is not present; checked against another copy, under half of the missing clones reflect an unresolved V gene, and the others are unexplained. D and trimming come from the DNA, and the V and J calls and clone size come from that table. The sample table shows about 270,000 clones, and 90% are seen once. Roughly 4.3% of the sample comes from the top ten.

This sequence was found in a woman aged 30 to 39 with acute COVID-19. The chain is assembled from TRBV28 and TRBJ1-2, with TRBD1 tentatively as D gene (6 bases match). The sample taken for sequencing was PBMCs or T cells enriched from blood (not recorded which). The CDR3 protein sequence reads: CASSPRDNIYGYTF. DNA sequence: TGTGCCAGCAGTCCCCGGGACAATATCTATGGCTACACCTTC.